The sequence of this TCR beta chain was determined in a study of T cell changes during pregnancy in multiple sclerosis. The repertoire was sequenced with immunoSEQ multiplex PCR; TCRdb's copy has only in-frame clones and lacks some. Found here are roughly 49,000 clones, 85% to 95% of them singletons; the top ten hold under 7%. This CDR3 has 16 amino acids. V was clipped by 1 base and J by 0 bases; unmatched bases: 4. From germline, CDR1 is SGHVS and CDR2 FNYEAQ. This clone appeared a single time. The sequence derives from a female donor with multiple sclerosis, enrolled in a pregnancy study. The specimen comprised CD8+ T cells from peripheral blood mononuclear cells, sampled in the first trimester of pregnancy. The chain employs TRBV7-6 and TRBJ2-5; 8 bases are a match to TRBD2. DNA for the CDR3: TGTGCCAGCAGCTTAGATCCAGCGGGGGACCAAGAGACCCAGTACTTC. This encodes CASSLDPAGDQETQYF.